This TCR beta chain comes out of a study of Graves' ophthalmopathy and Graves' hyperthyroidism. Patients newly diagnosed with hyperthyroidism, under 2 months' duration, were aged 18 to 65, the study reports. Other autoimmune disease, uncontrolled infection, pregnancy and lactation led to exclusion. Per germline, CDR1 LNHDA and CDR2 SQIVND (reference sequence). This CDR3 contains 14 residues. The J segment lost 5 bases and the V segment lost 10 bases, leaving 12 bases of the junction unmatched. Investigators amplified TCR beta CDR3 regions from RNA transcripts. Second-round multiplex PCR came after first-round RT-PCR with HTBI primers. A single record per CDR3 protein comes from TCRdb applying MiXCR to the multiplex PCR reads. The sample lists approximately 1.2 million distinct CDR3 sequences, roughly 35% occurring once.

The source material was peripheral blood or thyroid tissue (not recorded which). The origin of this receptor is an adult man with Graves' hyperthyroidism. The chain carries TRBV19 and TRBJ1-1; the match to TRBD1 covers 8 bases. The CDR3 region is CATMDRVDRTEAFF. The CDR3 nucleotides are TGTGCCACCATGGACAGGGTCGATCGGACTGAAGCTTTCTTT. Together with reference TRBV19 and TRBJ1-1, the CDR3 gives the full variable domain: DGGITQSPKYLFRKEGQNVTLSCEQNLNHDAMYWYRQDPGQGLRLIYYSQIVNDFQKGDIAEGYSVSREKKESFPLTVTSAQKNPTAFYLCATMDRVDRTEAFFGQGTRLTVV.